The source of this T cell receptor (beta chain) is a study of T cell responses to AZD1222 COVID-19 vaccine. The method was immunoSEQ multiplex PCR; TCRdb's version includes in-frame clones alone and lacks a portion of them. The sample includes about 150,000 clones, about 92% seen only once; the top ten take approximately 3.5%. The sequence came from an adult who received the AZD1222 COVID-19 vaccine. This sample comprised peripheral blood, obtained 28 days after the second AZD1222 dose.

The CDR3 DNA follows: TGTGCCAGCAGCTTTTCCCGGGGACTAGCGGGAGTGGGCGACGAGCAGTACTTC. Translation: CASSFSRGLAGVGDEQYF. This chain joins TRBV7-9 and TRBJ2-7; 14 bases align to TRBD2. The V and J ends lost 3 bases and 5 bases, in that order; junction bases with no gene match: 12. CDR1 is SEHNR, CDR2 FQNEAQ, per germline (reference sequence). This CDR3 has 18 amino acids.